This is a list of T cell receptor beta chains from one sample in a study of blood T cell repertoires in COVID-19. The assay was immunoSEQ multiplex PCR, and TCRdb's table has in-frame clones only and misses some. The sample lists about 310,000 clones, about nine tenths occurring once. Sequenced input: peripheral blood. The receptors derive from a man aged 50 to 59 with active or convalescent COVID-19. CDR3s include the opening cysteine and the closing phenylalanine or tryptophan. The D gene is left open where the match is weak. Size tells how often a clone was seen (once, few, many) or the class of an expanded clone, and some rows leave it out.

>NA|TRBJ2-2|TRBV18|NA
TGTGCCAGCTCACCACTAGCGCTCAACACCGGGGAGCTGTTTTTT
CASSPLALNTGELFF
>NA|TRBJ1-4|TRBV2|NA
TGTGCCAGCAGTGAGAGGAGAGGGAATGAAAAACTGTTTTTT
CASSERRGNEKLFF
>NA|TRBJ2-1|TRBV7-9|NA
TGTGCCAGCAGCTGGGACATCAACAATGAGCAGTTCTTC
CASSWDINNEQFF
>NA|TRBJ2-3|TRBV27|NA
TGTGCCAGCAGTAAGCAGGGCACAGATACGCAGTATTTT
CASSKQGTDTQYF
>few|TRBJ1-2|TRBV29-1|NA
TGCAGCGTTGGGGGGGGCGACACCTATGGCTACACCTTC
CSVGGGDTYGYTF
>NA|TRBJ2-1|TRBV28|NA
TGTGCCAGCAGTTCGGACCCCCAGCGGAGGGGATCGTACAATGAGCAGTTCTTC
CASSSDPQRRGSYNEQFF
>NA|TRBJ1-3|TRBV19|NA
TGTGCCAGTAGTATATCGCAGGGAAGCTCTGGAAACACCATATATTTT
CASSISQGSSGNTIYF
>NA|TRBJ2-3|TRBV6-7|TRBD2
TGTGCCAGTTTCCGGGAGCGGGAACAGGCAGATACGCAGTATTTT
CASFREREQADTQYF
>once|TRBJ1-6|TRBV30|TRBD1
TGTGCCTGGAGTCGAGGACAGGGGGCCAATTCACCCCTCCACTTT
CAWSRGQGANSPLHF
>NA|TRBJ2-1|TRBV21-1|NA
TGTGCCAGCACCCCCCCCTGGCCGGGACTGGTCTACAATGAGCAGTTCTTC
CASTPPWPGLVYNEQFF
>NA|TRBJ2-3|TRBV28|NA
TGTGCCAGCAGTTTAGGGGGCCGGGGCACAGATACGCAGTATTTT
CASSLGGRGTDTQYF
>NA|TRBJ1-1|TRBV7-6|NA
TGTGCCAGCGTGTACAGGGTCGAGAAGGCTTTCTTT
CASVYRVEKAFF
>NA|TRBJ1-1|TRBV18|NA
TGTGCCAGCTCACCAGGTGGGAGGGCGAACACTGAAGCTTTCTTT
CASSPGGRANTEAFF
>NA|TRBJ2-7|TRBV20-1|NA
TGCAGTGCTAGTGGGGGCCCCGGGCAGTACTTC
CSASGGPGQYF
>NA|TRBJ2-5|TRBV28|NA
TGTGCCAGCAGTTTAGCAGGAGGGGAGACCCAGTACTTC
CASSLAGGETQYF
>NA|TRBJ1-4|TRBV6-1|NA
TGTGCCAGCAGTAAAGCCTTAAGGGGTGAAAAACTGTTTTTT
CASSKALRGEKLFF
>NA|TRBJ2-4|TRBV3-1/TRBV3-2|NA
TGTGCCAGCAGCCCTGACTATAAAAGAAACATTCAGTACTTC
CASSPDYKRNIQYF
>NA|TRBJ2-7|TRBV11-3|NA
TGTGCCAGCAGCTCTCTCCTAGCGTTAAACTACGAGCAGTACTTC
CASSSLLALNYEQYF
>NA|TRBJ2-3|TRBV5-1|NA
TGCGCCAGCAGCCCGGACAGTTCTAGCACAGATACGCAGTATTTT
CASSPDSSSTDTQYF
>NA|TRBJ2-7|TRBV27|NA
TGTGCCAGCAGTTTAACAGGGACCTACGAGCAGTACTTC
CASSLTGTYEQYF
>NA|TRBJ2-3|TRBV19|TRBD2
TGTGCCAGTAGTATTATTAGCGGGAACCAGTATTTT
CASSIISGNQYF
>NA|TRBJ2-7|TRBV18|NA
TGTGCCAGCTCACCACTGTCCGGGGTCGAGCAGTACTTC
CASSPLSGVEQYF
>once|TRBJ1-1|TRBV14|NA
TGTGCCAGCAGCCAAGACGGGTGGTGGCGAGCTTTCTTT
CASSQDGWWRAFF
>NA|TRBJ1-2|TRBV3-1/TRBV3-2|TRBD1
TGTGCCAGCAGCCAAGCGGGGAGACAGGGGTATGGCTACACCTTC
CASSQAGRQGYGYTF
>NA|TRBJ2-5|TRBV28|NA
TGTGCCAGCAGGGTGGGGGGCCAAGAGACCCAGTACTTC
CASRVGGQETQYF
>NA|TRBJ1-3|TRBV15|NA
TGTGCCACCAGCAGAGGTAATCCGGGGTCCTCTGGAAACACCATATATTTT
CATSRGNPGSSGNTIYF